The present T cell receptor beta chain was sequenced within a study of T cells in Graves' hyperthyroidism and ophthalmopathy. The overall study: At the time of initial diagnosis and before any treatment, peripheral blood was collected.

RNA transcripts gave rise to amplified TCR beta CDR3 regions. TCR CDR3 underwent first-round RT-PCR with the HTBI primer set. Via MiXCR, TCRdb re-called the multiplex PCR reads, giving one row per CDR3 protein. The repertoire includes 300,000 to 400,000 distinct CDR3 sequences, approximately 13% of them detected once, and 9% to 9.5% sits in the top ten. The authors deemed Graves' hyperthyroidism stable absent ophthalmopathy progression within 18 months. Diagnosis of hyperthyroidism was new in patients aged 18 to 65, and its duration was under 2 months. Together with thyroid ultrasound, orbital computed tomography, serum thyroxine and TRAb, clinical symptoms were used for diagnoses. V was clipped by 5 bases and J by 2 bases, with 21 bases between them. CDR3 length: 17 residues. Germline V lookup: CDR1 LNHDA, CDR2 SQIVND (reference sequence).

This rearrangement joins TRBV19 to TRBJ1-1; D is ambiguous. The sequence was collected from a woman younger than 35 with Graves' hyperthyroidism. Sequencing input: blood. CDR3 DNA: TGTGCCAGTAGTGCCCTGGCCTCTTGGCTCACCAACACTGAAGCTTTCTTT. This gives the protein CASSALASWLTNTEAFF.